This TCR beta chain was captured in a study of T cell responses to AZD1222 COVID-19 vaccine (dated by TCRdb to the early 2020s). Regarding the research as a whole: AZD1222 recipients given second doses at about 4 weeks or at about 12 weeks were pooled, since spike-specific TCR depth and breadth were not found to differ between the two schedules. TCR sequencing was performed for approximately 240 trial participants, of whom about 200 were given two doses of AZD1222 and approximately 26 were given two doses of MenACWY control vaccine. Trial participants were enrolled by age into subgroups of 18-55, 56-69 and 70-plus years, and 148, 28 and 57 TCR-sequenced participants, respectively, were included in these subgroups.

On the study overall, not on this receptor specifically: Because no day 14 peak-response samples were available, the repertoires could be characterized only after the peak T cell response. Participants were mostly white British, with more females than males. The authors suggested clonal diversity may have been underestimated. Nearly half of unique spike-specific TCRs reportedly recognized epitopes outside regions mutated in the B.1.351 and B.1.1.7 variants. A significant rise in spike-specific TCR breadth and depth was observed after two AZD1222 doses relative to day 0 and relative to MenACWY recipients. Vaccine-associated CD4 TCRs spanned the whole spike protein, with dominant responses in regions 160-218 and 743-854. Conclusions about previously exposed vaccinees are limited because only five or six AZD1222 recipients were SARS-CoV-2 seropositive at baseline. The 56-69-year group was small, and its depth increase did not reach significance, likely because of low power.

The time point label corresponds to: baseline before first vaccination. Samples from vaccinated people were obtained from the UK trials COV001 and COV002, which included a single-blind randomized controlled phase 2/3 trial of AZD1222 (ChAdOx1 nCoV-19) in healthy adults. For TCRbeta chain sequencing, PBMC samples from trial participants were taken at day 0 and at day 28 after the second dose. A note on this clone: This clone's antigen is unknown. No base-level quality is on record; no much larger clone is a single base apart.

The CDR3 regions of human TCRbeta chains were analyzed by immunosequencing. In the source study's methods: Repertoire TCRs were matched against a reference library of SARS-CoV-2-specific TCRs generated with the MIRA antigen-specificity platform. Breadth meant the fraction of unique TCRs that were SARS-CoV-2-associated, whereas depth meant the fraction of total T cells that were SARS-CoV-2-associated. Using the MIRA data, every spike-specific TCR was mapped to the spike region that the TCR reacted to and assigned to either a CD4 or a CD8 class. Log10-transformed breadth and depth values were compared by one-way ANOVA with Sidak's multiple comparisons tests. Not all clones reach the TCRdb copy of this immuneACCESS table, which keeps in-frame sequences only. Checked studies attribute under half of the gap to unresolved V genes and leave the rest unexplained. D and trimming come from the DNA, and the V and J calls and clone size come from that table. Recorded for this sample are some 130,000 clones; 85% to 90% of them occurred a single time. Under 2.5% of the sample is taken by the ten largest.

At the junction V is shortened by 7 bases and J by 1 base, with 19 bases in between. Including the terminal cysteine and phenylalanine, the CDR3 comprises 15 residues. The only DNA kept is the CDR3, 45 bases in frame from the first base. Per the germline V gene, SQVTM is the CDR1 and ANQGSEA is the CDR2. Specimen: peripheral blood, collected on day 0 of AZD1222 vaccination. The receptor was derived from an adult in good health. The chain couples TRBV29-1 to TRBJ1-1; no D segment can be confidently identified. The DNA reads TGCAGCGGACCGGTGCCCCCCGGGCAGAACACTGAAGCTTTCTTT. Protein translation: CSGPVPPGQNTEAFF. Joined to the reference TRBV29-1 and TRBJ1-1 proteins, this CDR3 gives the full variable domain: SAVISQKPSRDICQRGTSLTIQCQVDSQVTMMFWYRQQPGQSLTLIATANQGSEATYESGFVIDKFPISRPNLTFSTLTVSNMSPEDSSIYLCSGPVPPGQNTEAFFGQGTRLTVV.